This T cell receptor (beta chain) was observed in a study of blood T cell repertoires in COVID-19. Study-wide context: T cells, B-cell-depleted T cells, or PBMCs provided the cDNA or gDNA that served as material.

CDR1 and CDR2 from the germline V gene are ENHRY and SYGVKD. The germline V and J ends were trimmed by 4 bases and 9 bases, with 22 bases remaining between them. This CDR3 has 17 residues. Assay: immunoSEQ multiplex PCR; the TCRdb copy retains only in-frame clones and omits some. The repertoire consists of approximately 310,000 clones, with about 89% occurring once and the leading ten covering 7.8%. This chain connects TRBV10-3 to TRBJ1-6; a possible D gene is TRBD1 (6 bases). The source material was peripheral blood. The clonotype was recovered from a woman between 50 and 59 years old who had recovered from COVID-19. The CDR3 protein is CAISALNRATRASPLHF. The CDR3 DNA reads TGTGCCATCAGTGCCCTTAACAGGGCGACTCGCGCTTCACCCCTCCACTTT.